These T cell receptor beta chains were read from a single sample in a study of graft-versus-host responses after intestinal transplantation. TCRdb keeps only in-frame clones here, not all; method: immunoSEQ multiplex PCR. The sample contains over 100,000 clones, about 92% of which appear only once. These receptors' antigens are unknown. The starting material was unstimulated CD4+ T cells sorted from spleen or lymph node cells, obtained before transplant. The receptors stem from a human donor who was the organ donor for an intestinal transplant. Each CDR3 is given with its conserved first and last residue. Each record gives: V gene, D gene, J gene, clone size, CDR3 DNA, CDR3 protein. D genes are given only for firm matches. Where a row states a size, it is once, few, many or the class of an expanded clone; other rows omit it.

TRBV11-3	-	TRBJ2-1	-	TGTGCCAGCAGCTTAAAGTTCGGAGGGCCGAGCAATGAGCAGTTCTTC	CASSLKFGGPSNEQFF
TRBV5-4	TRBD2	TRBJ2-7	-	TGTGCCAGCAGCTTCGGACTAGCGGGAGATGGCGAGCAGTACTTC	CASSFGLAGDGEQYF
TRBV12-5	TRBD2	TRBJ2-1	-	TGTGCTAGTGGTTCCCGACCCCTACTAGCGGGTAACAATGAGCAGTTCTTC	CASGSRPLLAGNNEQFF
TRBV19	TRBD1	TRBJ1-1	-	TGTGCCAGTACCTCGGGACAGTCAAACACTGAAGCTTTCTTT	CASTSGQSNTEAFF
TRBV5-4	-	TRBJ2-2	-	TGTGCCAGCAGCACCGGGACCCGGAACACCGGGGAGCTGTTTTTT	CASSTGTRNTGELFF
TRBV18	-	TRBJ2-7	-	TGTGCCAGCTCACCCGGGACGGATGGCTACGAGCAGTACTTC	CASSPGTDGYEQYF
TRBV6-5	-	TRBJ2-2	few	TGTGCCTGCAGGGGAAATATCGGGGAGCTGTTTTTT	CACRGNIGELFF
TRBV28	TRBD2	TRBJ2-1	-	TGTGCCAGCAGATATGAGACTAGCGGGAACGCTAATGAGCAGTTCTTC	CASRYETSGNANEQFF
TRBV4-2	-	TRBJ2-7	once	TGTGCCAGCAGTCCTATTCGGGGCGGTCGAGCCTACGAGCAGTACTTC	CASSPIRGGRAYEQYF
TRBV5-1	-	TRBJ1-2	-	TGCGCCAGCAGCTTGGAGGGGCAAGTCTATGGCTACACCTTC	CASSLEGQVYGYTF
TRBV7-2	-	TRBJ1-2	-	TGTGCCAGCAGCTTAGAGCGGACAAGATATGGCTACACCTTC	CASSLERTRYGYTF
TRBV19	-	TRBJ2-7	once	TGTGCCAGTAGTATGCCCGGGGTCCCCTACGAGCAGTACTTC	CASSMPGVPYEQYF
TRBV2	-	TRBJ1-1	-	TGTGCCAGCAGTGACAGGCCAGAGAACACTGAAGCTTTCTTT	CASSDRPENTEAFF
TRBV6-1	-	TRBJ2-7	-	TGTGCCAGCAGTGTTGAAGGTCGATCCTACGAGCAGTACTTC	CASSVEGRSYEQYF
TRBV10-3	TRBD2	TRBJ2-7	-	TGTGCCATCAGTGAGTCTCGGCTAGCGGGGTCCTACGAGCAGTACTTC	CAISESRLAGSYEQYF
TRBV1	-	TRBJ1-2	-	TGCACCAGCAGCCAATACCCCCGGGGAGGCGGCGACTATGGCTACACCTTC	CTSSQYPRGGGDYGYTF
TRBV6-1	-	TRBJ1-5	-	TGTGCCAGCAGCCGGGACAACAATCAGCCCCAGCATTTT	CASSRDNNQPQHF
TRBV5-1	TRBD1	TRBJ1-1	-	TGCGCCAGCAGCTTGGATTACAGGGGCATTCCGGGAGAGGTGAACACTGAAGCTTTCTTT	CASSLDYRGIPGEVNTEAFF
TRBV6-5	-	TRBJ2-5	once	TGTGCCAGCAGTATCCTCCAAGAGACCCAGTACTTC	CASSILQETQYF
TRBV9	TRBD2	TRBJ2-1	-	TGTGCCAGCAGCACGGGACTAGCGGGAGGGCACAATGAGCAGTTCTTC	CASSTGLAGGHNEQFF
TRBV5-1	TRBD2	TRBJ2-3	-	TGCGCCAGCACCGGACTAGCGGGAGGGATCACAGATACGCAGTATTTT	CASTGLAGGITDTQYF
TRBV5-5	-	TRBJ2-7	-	TGTGCCAGCAGCCGAACCGGGCCCTTCCTCTACGAGCAGTACTTC	CASSRTGPFLYEQYF
TRBV28	TRBD2	TRBJ2-7	-	TGTGCCAGCACTTCGACTAGCGGGAGGGCCCTCGAGCAGTACTTC	CASTSTSGRALEQYF
TRBV11-2	-	TRBJ2-3	-	TGTGCCAGCAGCTACGGACCCGATACGCAGTATTTT	CASSYGPDTQYF
TRBV6-1	-	TRBJ1-2	-	TGTGCCAGCAGCCAACGGCGGGGGGTTATCTATGGCTACACCTTC	CASSQRRGVIYGYTF
TRBV12-1	-	TRBJ2-1	-	TGTGCCAGCAGCTTTGGGCGAAATGAGCAGTTCTTC	CASSFGRNEQFF
TRBV6-6	-	TRBJ1-2	-	TGTGCCAGCAGTTACAAGGGGCATTTATTTGGCTACACCTTC	CASSYKGHLFGYTF
TRBV6-5	TRBD2	TRBJ2-1	-	TGTGCCAGCAGTTACTCGATTGCGGGGGTGGGGAATGAGCAGTTCTTC	CASSYSIAGVGNEQFF
TRBV28	-	TRBJ2-1	-	TGTGCCAGCACTCGACAGGTCTCCTACAATGAGCAGTTCTTC	CASTRQVSYNEQFF
TRBV7-8	-	TRBJ2-7	-	TGTGCCAGCAGCCCCTTGGCGGGGACCTACGAGCAGTACTTC	CASSPLAGTYEQYF
TRBV4-1	TRBD2	TRBJ2-3	-	TGCGCCAGCAGTAGCGGGGCCACAGATACGCAGTATTTT	CASSSGATDTQYF
TRBV29-1	-	TRBJ2-2	-	TGCAGCGTTCAAGGGAACACCGGGGAGCTGTTTTTT	CSVQGNTGELFF
TRBV5-1	-	TRBJ1-1	-	TGCGCCAGCAGCTTGCGTAGGAACACTGAAGCTTTCTTT	CASSLRRNTEAFF
TRBV6-1	TRBD2	TRBJ2-1	-	TGTGCCAGCAGTGTGGGACTAGCGGGAAACAATGAGCAGTTCTTC	CASSVGLAGNNEQFF
TRBV5-6	-	TRBJ2-2	-	TGTGCCAGCAGCTTGTATCCCGGGGAGCTGTTTTTT	CASSLYPGELFF
TRBV7-9	TRBD1	TRBJ2-1	once	TGTGCCAGCAGCTTAGACAGGGGAGTCTACAATGAGCAGTTCTTC	CASSLDRGVYNEQFF
TRBV11-2	-	TRBJ2-3	-	TGTGCCAGCAGCTATAACCCCCGGGGGCCAGATACGCAGTATTTT	CASSYNPRGPDTQYF